This T cell receptor beta chain was observed in a study of blood T cell repertoires in COVID-19. Looking at the study overall: Some COVID-19 samples were acute and others convalescent; all came from the United States, Italy and Spain. T cells, B-cell-depleted T cells, or PBMCs supplied cDNA or gDNA.

Under the authors' procedure: It was from reference gene primer amplification that nucleated cell counts were estimated. TCRdb's copy holds only in-frame clones and misses some; the assay was immunoSEQ multiplex PCR. V and J calls and clone size are given by that table; D and trimming were obtained from the DNA. The sample holds 90,000 or so clones, roughly 88% seen once. Germline V CDR1 and CDR2: SGHNT, YYREEE (reference sequence). The CDR3 has 12 amino acids. V was cut by 5 bases and J by 7 bases, with 9 bases left in between. Sequencing was carried out using peripheral blood. The genes are TRBV5-4 and TRBJ2-2, with D tentatively TRBD1 (6 bases). This receptor was obtained from a man aged 45-65 years with active COVID-19. This CDR3 is CASSPGVGELFF. CDR3 DNA: TGTGCCAGCAGTCCAGGGGTCGGGGAGCTGTTTTTT.